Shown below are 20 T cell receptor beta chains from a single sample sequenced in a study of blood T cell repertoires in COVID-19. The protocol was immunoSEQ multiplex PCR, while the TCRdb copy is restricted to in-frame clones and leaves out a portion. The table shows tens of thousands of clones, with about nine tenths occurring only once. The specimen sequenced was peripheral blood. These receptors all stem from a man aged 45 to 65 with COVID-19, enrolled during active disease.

As DNA, the CDR3 is TGTGCCATCAGTGTTAGGGGGGGTGAAAAACTGTTTTTT. Its translation: CAISVRGGEKLFF. This rearrangement joins TRBV10-3 to TRBJ1-4, with a weak D call TRBD1 (6 bases). The germline gives CDR1 ENHRY, CDR2 SYGVKD. Trimming took 4 bases from V and 7 from J, leaving 10 bases between them. CDR3 length equals 13 residues.

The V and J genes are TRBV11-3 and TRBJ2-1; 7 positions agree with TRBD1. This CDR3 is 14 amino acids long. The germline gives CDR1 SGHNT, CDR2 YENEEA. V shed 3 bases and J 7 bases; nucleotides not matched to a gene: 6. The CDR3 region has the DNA TGTGCCAGCAGCTTGGGCCGACAGGGTAATGAGCAGTTCTTC. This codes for CASSLGRQGNEQFF. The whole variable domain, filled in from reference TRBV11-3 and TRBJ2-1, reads EAGVVQSPRYKIIEKKQPVAFWCNPISGHNTLYWYLQNLGQGPELLIRYENEEAVDDSQLPKDRFSAERLKGVDSTLKIQPAELGDSAVYLCASSLGRQGNEQFFGPGTRLTVL.

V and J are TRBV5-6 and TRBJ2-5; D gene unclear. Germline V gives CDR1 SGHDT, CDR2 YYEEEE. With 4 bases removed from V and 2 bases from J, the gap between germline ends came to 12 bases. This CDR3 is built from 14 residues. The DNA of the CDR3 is TGTGCCAGCAGCGTGGGTCCTTTACAAGAGACCCAGTACTTC. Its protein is CASSVGPLQETQYF. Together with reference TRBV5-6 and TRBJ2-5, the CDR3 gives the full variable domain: DAGVTQSPTHLIKTRGQQVTLRCSPKSGHDTVSWYQQALGQGPQFIFQYYEEEERQRGNFPDRFSGHQFPNYSSELNVNALLLGDSALYLCASSVGPLQETQYFGPGTRLLVL.

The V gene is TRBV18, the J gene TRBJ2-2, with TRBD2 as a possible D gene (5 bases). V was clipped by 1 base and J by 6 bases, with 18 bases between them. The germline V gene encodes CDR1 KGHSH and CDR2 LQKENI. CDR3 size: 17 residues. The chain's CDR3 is CASSPQAAQFRAGELFF. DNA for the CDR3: TGTGCCAGCTCACCACAAGCGGCTCAGTTTCGGGCCGGGGAGCTGTTTTTT. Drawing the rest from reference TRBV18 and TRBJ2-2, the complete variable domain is NAGVMQNPRHLVRRRGQEARLRCSPMKGHSHVYWYRQLPEEGLKFMVYLQKENIIDESGMPKERFSAEFPKEGPSILRIQQVVRGDSAAYFCASSPQAAQFRAGELFFGEGSRLTVL.

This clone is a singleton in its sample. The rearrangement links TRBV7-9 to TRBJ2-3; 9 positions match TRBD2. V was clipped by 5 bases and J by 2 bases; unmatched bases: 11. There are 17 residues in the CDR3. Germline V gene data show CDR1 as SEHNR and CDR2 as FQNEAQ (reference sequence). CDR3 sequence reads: CASSVYGWTSDTDTQYF. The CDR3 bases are TGTGCCAGCAGCGTCTACGGTTGGACTAGCGACACAGATACGCAGTATTTT. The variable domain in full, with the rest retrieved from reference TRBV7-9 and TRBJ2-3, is DTGVSQNPRHKITKRGQNVTFRCDPISEHNRLYWYRQTLGQGPEFLTYFQNEAQLEKSRLLSDRFSAERPKGSFSTLEIQRTEQGDSAMYLCASSVYGWTSDTDTQYFGPGTRLTVL.

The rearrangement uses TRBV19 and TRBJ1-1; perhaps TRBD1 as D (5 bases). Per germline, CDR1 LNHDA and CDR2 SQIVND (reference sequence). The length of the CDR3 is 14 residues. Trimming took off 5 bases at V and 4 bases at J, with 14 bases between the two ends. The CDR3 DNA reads TGTGCCAGTAGTCAGGGCCTGGGGGGCACTGAAGCTTTCTTT. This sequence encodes CASSQGLGGTEAFF.

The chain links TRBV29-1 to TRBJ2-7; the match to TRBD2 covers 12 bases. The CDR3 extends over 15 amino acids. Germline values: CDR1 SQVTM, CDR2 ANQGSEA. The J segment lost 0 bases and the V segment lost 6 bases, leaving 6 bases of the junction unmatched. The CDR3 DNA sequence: TGCAGCGTCGGACTAGCGGGACCAAGCTCCTACGAGCAGTACTTC. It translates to CSVGLAGPSSYEQYF.

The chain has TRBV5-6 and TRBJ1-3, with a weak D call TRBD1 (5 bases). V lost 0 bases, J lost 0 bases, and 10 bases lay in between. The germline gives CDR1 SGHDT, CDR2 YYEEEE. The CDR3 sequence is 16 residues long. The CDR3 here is CASSLAGGYSGNTIYF. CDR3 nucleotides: TGTGCCAGCAGCTTGGCGGGGGGATACTCTGGAAACACCATATATTTT.

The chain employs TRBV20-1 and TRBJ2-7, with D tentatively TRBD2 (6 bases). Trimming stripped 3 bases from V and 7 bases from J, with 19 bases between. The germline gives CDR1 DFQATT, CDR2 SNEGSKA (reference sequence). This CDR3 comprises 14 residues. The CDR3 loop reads CSASVLAPWGEQYF. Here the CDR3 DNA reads TGCAGTGCTAGTGTACTAGCTCCCTGGGGAGAGCAGTACTTC.

The CDR3 DNA sequence: TGCGCCAGCAGCCGGGGGGACAGGGGGCTGCAAGCTTATGGCTACACCTTC. This encodes CASSRGDRGLQAYGYTF. The rearrangement joins TRBV5-1 to TRBJ1-2, with 12 bases fitting TRBD1. CDR3 size: 17 residues. V was pared by 4 bases and J by 5 bases, with 12 bases of the junction left unmatched. The V gene's germline CDR1 is SGHRS and CDR2 YFSETQ.

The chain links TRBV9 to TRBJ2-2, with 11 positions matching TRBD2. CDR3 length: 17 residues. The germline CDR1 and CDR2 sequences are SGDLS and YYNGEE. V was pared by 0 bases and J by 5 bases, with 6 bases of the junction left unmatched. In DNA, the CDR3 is TGTGCCAGCAGCGTAGGGGTTAGCGGGAGGGGAACCGGGGAGCTGTTTTTT. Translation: CASSVGVSGRGTGELFF.

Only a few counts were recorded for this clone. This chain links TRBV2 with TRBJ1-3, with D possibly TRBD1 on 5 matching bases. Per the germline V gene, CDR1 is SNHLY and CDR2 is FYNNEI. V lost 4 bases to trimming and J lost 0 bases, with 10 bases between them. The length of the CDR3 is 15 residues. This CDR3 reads CASSVNRPSGNTIYF. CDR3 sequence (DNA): TGTGCCAGCAGTGTGAACAGGCCCTCTGGAAACACCATATATTTT.

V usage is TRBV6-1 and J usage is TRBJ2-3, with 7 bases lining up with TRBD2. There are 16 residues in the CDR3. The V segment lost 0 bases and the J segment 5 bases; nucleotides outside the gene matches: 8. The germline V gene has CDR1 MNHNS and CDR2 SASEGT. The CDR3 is CASSEAPGLVGDTQYF. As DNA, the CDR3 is TGTGCCAGCAGTGAAGCCCCAGGACTAGTGGGAGATACGCAGTATTTT.

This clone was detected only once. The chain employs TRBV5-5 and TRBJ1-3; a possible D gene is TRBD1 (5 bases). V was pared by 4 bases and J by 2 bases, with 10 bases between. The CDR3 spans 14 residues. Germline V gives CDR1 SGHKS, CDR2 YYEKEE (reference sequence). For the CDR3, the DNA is TGTGCCAGCAGCGCGGGGCTGACTGGAAACACCATATATTTT. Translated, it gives CASSAGLTGNTIYF.

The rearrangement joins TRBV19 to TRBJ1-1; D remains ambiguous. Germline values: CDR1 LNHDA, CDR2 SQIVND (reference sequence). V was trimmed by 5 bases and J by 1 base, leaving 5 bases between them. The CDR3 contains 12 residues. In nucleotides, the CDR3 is TGTGCCAGTAGTCCGGGGAACACTGAAGCTTTCTTT. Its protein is CASSPGNTEAFF.

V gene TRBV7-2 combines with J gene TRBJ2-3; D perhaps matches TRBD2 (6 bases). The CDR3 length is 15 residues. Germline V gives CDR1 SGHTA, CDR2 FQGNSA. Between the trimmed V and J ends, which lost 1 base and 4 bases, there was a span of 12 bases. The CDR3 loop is CASSLESRGADTQYF. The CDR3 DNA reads TGTGCCAGCAGCTTAGAGTCGCGGGGCGCAGATACGCAGTATTTT.

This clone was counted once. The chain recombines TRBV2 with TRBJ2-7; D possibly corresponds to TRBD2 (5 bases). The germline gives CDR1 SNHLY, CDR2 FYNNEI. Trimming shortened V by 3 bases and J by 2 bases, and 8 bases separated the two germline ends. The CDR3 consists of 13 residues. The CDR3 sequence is CASSEGEAYEQYF. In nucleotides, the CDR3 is TGTGCCAGCAGTGAGGGAGAGGCCTACGAGCAGTACTTC.

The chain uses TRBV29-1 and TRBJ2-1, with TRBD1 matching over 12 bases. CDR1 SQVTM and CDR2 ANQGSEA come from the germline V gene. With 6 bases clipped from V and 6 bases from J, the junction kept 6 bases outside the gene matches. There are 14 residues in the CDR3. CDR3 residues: CSVIRDRGLNEQFF. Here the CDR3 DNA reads TGCAGCGTCATCCGGGACAGGGGGCTCAATGAGCAGTTCTTC.

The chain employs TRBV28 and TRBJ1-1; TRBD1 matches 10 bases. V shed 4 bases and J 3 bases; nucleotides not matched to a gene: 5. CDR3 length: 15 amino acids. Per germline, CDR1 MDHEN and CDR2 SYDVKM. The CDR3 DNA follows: TGTGCCAGCAGTTCCACGGGACAGGGGTACACTGAAGCTTTCTTT. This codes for CASSSTGQGYTEAFF.

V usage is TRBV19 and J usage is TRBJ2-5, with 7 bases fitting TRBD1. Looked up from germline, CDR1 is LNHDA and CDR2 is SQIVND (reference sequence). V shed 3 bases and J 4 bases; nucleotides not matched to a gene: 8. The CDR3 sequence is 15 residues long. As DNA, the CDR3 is TGTGCCAGTAGTATTTCACCGGGACAGCTAGAGACCCAGTACTTC. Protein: CASSISPGQLETQYF.